This entry is about one T cell receptor beta chain. The antigen is unknown. These data are taken from a study of OX40 agonist ivuxolimab in advanced cancers. At the level of the study: The drug used for patients, ivuxolimab, was an agonistic anti-OX40 (CD134) antibody. Study-wide points: Clones of CD4+ and CD8+ blood T cells grew by week 6 at doses of 0.1 to 3.0 mg/kg.

Measured with immunoSEQ multiplex PCR; TCRdb has only the in-frame clones, and not every one. The repertoire has 60,000 to 85,000 clones, approximately 80% of them found once; the top ten carry roughly 6.8%. With V trimmed by 3 bases and J by 7 bases, 6 bases remained unmatched. CDR3 length: 15 residues. Germline values: CDR1 ENHRY, CDR2 SYGVKD. Autoimmune disease history or systemic immunosuppression was exclusionary. The sequencing here drew on CD4+ or CD8+ T cells sorted from blood, taken in a trial of the OX40 agonist ivuxolimab. The rearrangement joins TRBV10-3 to TRBJ2-1; TRBD1 aligns across 10 bases. The TCR originated in an adult with an advanced solid tumor such as melanoma, head and neck, liver or kidney cancer. The CDR3 reads CAISDDRGQGNEQFF. The CDR3 DNA sequence: TGTGCCATCAGTGATGACAGGGGGCAAGGAAATGAGCAGTTCTTC.